This T cell receptor beta chain was recovered during a study of control samples from healthy donors and cancer patients. V was trimmed by 4 bases and J by 4 bases, leaving 8 bases between them. The CDR3 totals 12 residues. Germline CDR1 and CDR2: SGHRS and YFSETQ. Using immunoSEQ multiplex PCR, the repertoire was profiled, and TCRdb retains in-frame clones only, with some absent. The table has about 130,000 clones, around 94% seen once. V usage is TRBV5-1 and J usage is TRBJ1-2, with D hard to call. This receptor was taken from a man aged 55 to 70 with colorectal cancer. The source material was PBMCs. CDR3 residues: CASSPDTYGYTF. The CDR3 DNA sequence: TGCGCCAGCAGCCCTGACACCTATGGCTACACCTTC.